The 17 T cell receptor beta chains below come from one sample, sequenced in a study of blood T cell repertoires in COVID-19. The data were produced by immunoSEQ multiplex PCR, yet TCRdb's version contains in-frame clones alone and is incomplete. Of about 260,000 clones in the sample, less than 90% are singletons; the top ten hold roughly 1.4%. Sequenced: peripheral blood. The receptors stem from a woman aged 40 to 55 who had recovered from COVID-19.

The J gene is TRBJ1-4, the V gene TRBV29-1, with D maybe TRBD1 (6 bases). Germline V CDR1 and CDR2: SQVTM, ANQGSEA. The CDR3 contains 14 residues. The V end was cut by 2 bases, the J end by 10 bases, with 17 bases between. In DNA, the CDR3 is TGCAGCGTTGAAAAAGGCTGGGGACATGGAAAACTGTTTTTT. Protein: CSVEKGWGHGKLFF. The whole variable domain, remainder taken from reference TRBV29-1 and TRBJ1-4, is SAVISQKPSRDICQRGTSLTIQCQVDSQVTMMFWYRQQPGQSLTLIATANQGSEATYESGFVIDKFPISRPNLTFSTLTVSNMSPEDSSIYLCSVEKGWGHGKLFFGSGTQLSVL.

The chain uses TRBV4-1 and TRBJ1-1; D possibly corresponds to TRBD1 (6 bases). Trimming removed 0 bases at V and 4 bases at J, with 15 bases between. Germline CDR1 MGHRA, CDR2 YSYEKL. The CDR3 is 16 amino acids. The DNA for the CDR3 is TGCGCCAGCAGCCAAGAGGGTGGGGGGGCACGCACTGAAGCTTTCTTT. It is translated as CASSQEGGGARTEAFF.

The CDR3 here is CASSLYRSTGELFF. CDR3 sequence (DNA): TGTGCCAGCAGCTTATACAGGAGCACCGGGGAGCTGTTTTTT. J is TRBJ2-2 and V is TRBV11-3, with TRBD1 as a possible D gene (5 bases). Trimming left V 2 bases short and J 4 bases short, with 8 bases between. This CDR3 is built from 14 residues. Germline V gives CDR1 SGHNT, CDR2 YENEEA.

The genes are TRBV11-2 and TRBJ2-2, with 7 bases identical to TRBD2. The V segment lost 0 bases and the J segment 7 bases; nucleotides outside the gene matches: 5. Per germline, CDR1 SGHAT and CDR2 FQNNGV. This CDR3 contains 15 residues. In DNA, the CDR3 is TGTGCCAGCAGCTTAGATCTGGGGGGGGTCGGGGAGCTGTTTTTT. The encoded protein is CASSLDLGGVGELFF. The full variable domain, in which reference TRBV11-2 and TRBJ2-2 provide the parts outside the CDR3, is EAGVAQSPRYKIIEKRQSVAFWCNPISGHATLYWYQQILGQGPKLLIQFQNNGVVDDSQLPKDRFSAERLKGVDSTLKIQPAKLEDSAVYLCASSLDLGGVGELFFGEGSRLTVL.

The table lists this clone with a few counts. CDR3 protein: CASSPRGGDGYTF. The CDR3 region has the DNA TGTGCCAGCAGCCCCCGAGGAGGGGATGGCTACACCTTC. The chain employs TRBV6-6 and TRBJ1-2, with a tentative D call TRBD1 (5 bases). Trimming pared 6 bases from V and 6 bases from J, leaving 14 bases between. The V gene's germline CDR1 is MNHNY and CDR2 SVGAGI (reference sequence). The CDR3 covers 13 residues.

The CDR3 DNA sequence: TGCGCCAGCAGTGACGGGGGGCCAGACAATGAGCAGTTCTTC. Translation gives CASSDGGPDNEQFF. The V call is TRBV10-2, the J call TRBJ2-1, with D tentatively TRBD2 (7 bases). Germline CDR1 reads WSHSY; CDR2 reads SAAADI. The CDR3 is 14 amino acids. Trimming took off 3 bases at V and 5 bases at J, with 11 bases between the two ends.

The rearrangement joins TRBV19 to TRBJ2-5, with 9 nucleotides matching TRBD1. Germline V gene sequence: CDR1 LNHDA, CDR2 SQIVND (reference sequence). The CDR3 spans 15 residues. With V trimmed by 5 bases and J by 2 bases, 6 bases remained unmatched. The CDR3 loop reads CASSLPGQGQETQYF. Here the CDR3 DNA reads TGTGCCAGTAGTCTCCCGGGACAGGGACAAGAGACCCAGTACTTC.

The CDR3 DNA follows: TGTGCCAGTAGCCAGGGGACACACTATGGCTACACCTTC. Protein sequence: CASSQGTHYGYTF. This chain uses TRBV19 with TRBJ1-2, with D maybe TRBD1 (6 bases). Germline V lookup: CDR1 LNHDA, CDR2 SQIVND (reference sequence). V lost 6 bases and J 3 bases, leaving 11 bases between the germline ends. This CDR3 spans 13 amino acids.

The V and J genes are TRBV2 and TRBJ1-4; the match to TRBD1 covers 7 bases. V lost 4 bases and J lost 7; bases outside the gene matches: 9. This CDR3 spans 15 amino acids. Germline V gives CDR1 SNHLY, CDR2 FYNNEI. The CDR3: CASSGQGARGEKLFF. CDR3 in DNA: TGTGCCAGCAGTGGACAGGGCGCGCGGGGTGAAAAACTGTTTTTT.

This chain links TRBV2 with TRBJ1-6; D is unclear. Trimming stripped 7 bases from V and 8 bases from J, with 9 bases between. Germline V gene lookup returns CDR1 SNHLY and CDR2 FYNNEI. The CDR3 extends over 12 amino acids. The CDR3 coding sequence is TGTGCCAGCACCAGAGGAGATTCACCCCTCCACTTT. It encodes CASTRGDSPLHF.

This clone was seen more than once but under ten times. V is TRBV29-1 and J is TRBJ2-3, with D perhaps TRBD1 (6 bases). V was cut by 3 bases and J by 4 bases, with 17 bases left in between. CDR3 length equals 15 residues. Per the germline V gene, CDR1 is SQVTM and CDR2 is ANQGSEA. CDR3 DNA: TGCAGCGTTGACGGGCACGTCAGGGGACCAGATACGCAGTATTTT. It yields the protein CSVDGHVRGPDTQYF.

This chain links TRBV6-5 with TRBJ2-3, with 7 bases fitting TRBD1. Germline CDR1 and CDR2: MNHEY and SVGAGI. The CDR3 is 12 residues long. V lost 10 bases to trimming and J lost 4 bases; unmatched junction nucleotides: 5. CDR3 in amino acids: CATTDRSDTQYF. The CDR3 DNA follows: TGTGCCACCACGGACAGGTCAGATACGCAGTATTTT.

CDR3 sequence reads: CAWKRVRTDTQYF. CDR3 coding DNA: TGTGCCTGGAAGAGGGTCCGCACAGATACGCAGTATTTT. The chain combines TRBV30 with TRBJ2-3; possibly TRBD2 for D (5 bases). The germline V gene encodes CDR1 GTSNPN and CDR2 SVGIG (reference sequence). This CDR3 is 13 amino acids long. Deletions cut 4 bases from V and 1 base from J, with 9 bases between.

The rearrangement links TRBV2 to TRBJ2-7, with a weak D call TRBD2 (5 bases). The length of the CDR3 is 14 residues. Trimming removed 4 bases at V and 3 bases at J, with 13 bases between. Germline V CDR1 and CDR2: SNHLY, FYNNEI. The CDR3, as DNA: TGTGCCAGCAGTGGAGGGATTCACAACTACGAGCAGTACTTC. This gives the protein CASSGGIHNYEQYF.

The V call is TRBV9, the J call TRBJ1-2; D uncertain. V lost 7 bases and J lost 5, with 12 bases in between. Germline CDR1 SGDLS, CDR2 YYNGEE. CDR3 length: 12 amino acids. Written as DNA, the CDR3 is TGTGCCAGCTCTCCAGGATTTTATGGCTACACCTTC. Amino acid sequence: CASSPGFYGYTF.

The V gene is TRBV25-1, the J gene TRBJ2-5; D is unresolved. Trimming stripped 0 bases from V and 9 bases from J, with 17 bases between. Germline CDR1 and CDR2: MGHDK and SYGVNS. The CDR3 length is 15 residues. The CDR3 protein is CASSEYDFQDVAQYF. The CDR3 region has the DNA TGTGCCAGCAGTGAATACGATTTCCAGGATGTGGCCCAGTACTTC.

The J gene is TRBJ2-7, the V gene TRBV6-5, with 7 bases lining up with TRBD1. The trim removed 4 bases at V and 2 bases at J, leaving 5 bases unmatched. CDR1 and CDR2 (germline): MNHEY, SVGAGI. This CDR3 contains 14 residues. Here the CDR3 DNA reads TGTGCCAGCAGTTCCGGGACAGCCACCTACGAGCAGTACTTC. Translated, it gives CASSSGTATYEQYF.